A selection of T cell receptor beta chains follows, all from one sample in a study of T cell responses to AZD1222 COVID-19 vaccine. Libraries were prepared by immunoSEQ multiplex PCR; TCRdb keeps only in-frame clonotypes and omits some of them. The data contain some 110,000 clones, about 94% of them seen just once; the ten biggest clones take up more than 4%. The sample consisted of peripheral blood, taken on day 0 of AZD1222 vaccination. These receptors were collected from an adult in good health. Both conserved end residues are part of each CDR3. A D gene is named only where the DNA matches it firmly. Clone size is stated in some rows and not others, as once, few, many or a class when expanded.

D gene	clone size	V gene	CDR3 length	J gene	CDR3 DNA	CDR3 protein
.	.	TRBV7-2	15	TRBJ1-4	TGTGCCAGCAGCCCAGGACTCTTCATCGGTGAAAAACTGTTTTTT	CASSPGLFIGEKLFF
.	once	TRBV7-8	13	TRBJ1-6	TGTGCCAGCAGCTTAGGTCCCGGACAAACTAGTCACTTT	CASSLGPGQTSHF
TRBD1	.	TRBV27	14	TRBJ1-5	TGTGCCAGCAGGACAGGGGTGCGAAGGGGGCCCCAGCATTTT	CASRTGVRRGPQHF
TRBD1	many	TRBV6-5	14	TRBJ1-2	TGTGCCAGCGGGCCGGGTGGCTCAGGGGGTGGCTACACCTTC	CASGPGGSGGGYTF
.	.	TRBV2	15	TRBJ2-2	TGTGCCAGCAGTATAGGAATTGAGAACACCGGGGAGCTGTTTTTT	CASSIGIENTGELFF
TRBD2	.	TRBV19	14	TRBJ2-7	TGTGCCAGTAATCCGGGACTAGCCTCGTCCGAGCAGTACTTC	CASNPGLASSEQYF
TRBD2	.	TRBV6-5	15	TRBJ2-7	TGTGCCAGCAGTTACTCAAGCCTAGCGGACTACGAGCAGTACTTC	CASSYSSLADYEQYF
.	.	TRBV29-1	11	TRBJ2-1	TGCAGCGTTGCTCGGAGCGATGAGCAGTTCTTC	CSVARSDEQFF
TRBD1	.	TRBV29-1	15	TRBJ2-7	TGCAGCGTTACTATTCGGGACAGGGTCTTCTACGAGCAGTACTTC	CSVTIRDRVFYEQYF
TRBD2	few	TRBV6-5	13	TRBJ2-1	TGTGCCAGCAGTAGCGGGAGTCAGAATGAGCAGTTCTTC	CASSSGSQNEQFF
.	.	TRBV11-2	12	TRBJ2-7	TGTGCCAGCAGCTCACTGACCTACGAGCAGTACTTC	CASSSLTYEQYF
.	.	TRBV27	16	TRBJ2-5	TGTGCCAGCAGTTTAGAGGACACCCAAGGACAAGAGACCCAGTACTTC	CASSLEDTQGQETQYF
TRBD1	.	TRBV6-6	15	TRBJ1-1	TGTGCCAGCAGTTCAGGGGGCAGCATGAACACTGAAGCTTTCTTT	CASSSGGSMNTEAFF
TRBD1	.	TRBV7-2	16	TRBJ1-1	TGTGCCAGCAGCCTACGGCGACAGGGGAGTCACGCTGAAGCTTTCTTT	CASSLRRQGSHAEAFF
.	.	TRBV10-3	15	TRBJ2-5	TGTGCCATCACCTCCGGAGGAGGCGGACAAGAGACCCAGTACTTC	CAITSGGGGQETQYF
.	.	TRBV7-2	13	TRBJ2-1	TGTGCCAGCAGCCTCGGCGGCACCCCGAGGTGGTTCTTC	CASSLGGTPRWFF
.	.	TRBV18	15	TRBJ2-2	TGTGCCAGCTCACCACCTAATAGGAACACCGGGGAGCTGTTTTTT	CASSPPNRNTGELFF
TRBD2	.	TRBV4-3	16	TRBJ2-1	TGCGCCAGCAGCCAAGTTTACCCCCATAGCGGGGAGGAGCAGTTCTTC	CASSQVYPHSGEEQFF
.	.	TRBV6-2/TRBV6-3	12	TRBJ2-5	TGTGCCAGCAGCCCAGGGGAAGAGACCCAGTACTTC	CASSPGEETQYF
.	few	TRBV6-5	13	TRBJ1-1	TGTGCCAGCAGTAGGACCGAGAACACTGAAGCTTTCTTT	CASSRTENTEAFF
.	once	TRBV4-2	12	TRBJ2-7	TGTGCCAGCGGAACAGGGTCCCACGAGCAGTACTTC	CASGTGSHEQYF